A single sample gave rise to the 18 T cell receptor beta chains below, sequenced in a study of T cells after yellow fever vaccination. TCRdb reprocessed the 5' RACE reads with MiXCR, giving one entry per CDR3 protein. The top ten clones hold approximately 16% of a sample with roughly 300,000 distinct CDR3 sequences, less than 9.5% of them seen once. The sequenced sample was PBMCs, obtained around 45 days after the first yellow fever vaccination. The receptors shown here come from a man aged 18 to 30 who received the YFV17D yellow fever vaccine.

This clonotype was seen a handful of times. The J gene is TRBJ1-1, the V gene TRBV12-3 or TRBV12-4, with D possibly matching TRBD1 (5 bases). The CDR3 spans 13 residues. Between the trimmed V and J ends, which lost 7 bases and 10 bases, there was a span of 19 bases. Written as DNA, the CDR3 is TGTGCCAGCAAAACGACCGGGGCAGTTGCAGCTTTCTTT. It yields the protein CASKTTGAVAAFF.

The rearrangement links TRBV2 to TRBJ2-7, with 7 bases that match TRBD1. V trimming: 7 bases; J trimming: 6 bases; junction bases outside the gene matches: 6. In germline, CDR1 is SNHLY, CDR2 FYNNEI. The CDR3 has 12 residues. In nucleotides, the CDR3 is TGTGCCAGCAACCAGGGGGTTGTCGAGCAGTACTTC. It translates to CASNQGVVEQYF.

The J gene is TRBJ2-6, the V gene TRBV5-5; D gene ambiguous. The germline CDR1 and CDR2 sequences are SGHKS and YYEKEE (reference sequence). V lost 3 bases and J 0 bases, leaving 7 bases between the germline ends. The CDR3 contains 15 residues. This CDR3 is CASSSLSSGANVLTF. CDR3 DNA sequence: TGTGCCAGCAGCTCTCTCAGCTCTGGGGCCAACGTCCTGACTTTC.

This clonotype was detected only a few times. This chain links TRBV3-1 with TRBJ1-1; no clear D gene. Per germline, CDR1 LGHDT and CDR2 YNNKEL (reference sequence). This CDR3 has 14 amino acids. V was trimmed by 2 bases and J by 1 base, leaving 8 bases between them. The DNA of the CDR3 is TGTGCCAGCAGCCAACGTGCCGCGAACACTGAAGCTTTCTTT. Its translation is CASSQRAANTEAFF. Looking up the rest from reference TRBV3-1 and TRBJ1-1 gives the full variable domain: DTAVSQTPKYLVTQMGNDKSIKCEQNLGHDTMYWYKQDSKKFLKIMFSYNNKELIINETVPNRFSPKSPDKAHLNLHINSLELGDSAVYFCASSQRAANTEAFFGQGTRLTVV.

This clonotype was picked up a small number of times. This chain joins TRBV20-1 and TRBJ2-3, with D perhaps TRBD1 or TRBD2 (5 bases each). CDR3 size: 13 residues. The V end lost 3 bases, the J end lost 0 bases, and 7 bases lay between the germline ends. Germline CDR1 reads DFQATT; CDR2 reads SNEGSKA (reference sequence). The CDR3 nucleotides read TGCAGTGCTAGGTGGGGGAGCACAGATACGCAGTATTTT. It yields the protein CSARWGSTDTQYF.

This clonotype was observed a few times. Written as DNA, the CDR3 is TGTGCCTGGAGTCCCCAGGGTGTGCTAACTGGGGAGCTGTTTTTT. Translating it yields CAWSPQGVLTGELFF. V gene TRBV30 combines with J gene TRBJ2-2; D is perhaps TRBD1 (5 bases). The ends were cut back, 2 bases at V and 8 bases at J, with 18 bases in the middle. Germline values: CDR1 GTSNPN, CDR2 SVGIG (reference sequence). This CDR3 is 15 amino acids long.

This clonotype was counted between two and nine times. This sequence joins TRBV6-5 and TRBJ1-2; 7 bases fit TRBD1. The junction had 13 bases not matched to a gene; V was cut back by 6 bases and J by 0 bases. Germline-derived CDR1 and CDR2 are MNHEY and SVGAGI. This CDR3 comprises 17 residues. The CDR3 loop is CASSPRRTGPANYGYTF. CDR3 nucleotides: TGTGCCAGCAGCCCTAGGAGGACAGGACCCGCTAACTATGGCTACACCTTC.

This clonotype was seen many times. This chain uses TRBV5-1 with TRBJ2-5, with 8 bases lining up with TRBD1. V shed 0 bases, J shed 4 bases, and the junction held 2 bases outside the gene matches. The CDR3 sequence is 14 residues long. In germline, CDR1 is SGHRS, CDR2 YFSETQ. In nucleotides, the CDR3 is TGCGCCAGCAGCTTGGGGCAGGGGGCAGAGACCCAGTACTTC. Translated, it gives CASSLGQGAETQYF.

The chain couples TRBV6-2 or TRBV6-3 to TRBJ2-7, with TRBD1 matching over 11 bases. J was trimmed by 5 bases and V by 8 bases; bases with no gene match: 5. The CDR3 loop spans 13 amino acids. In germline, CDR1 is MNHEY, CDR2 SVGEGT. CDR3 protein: CASVDRGPHEQYF. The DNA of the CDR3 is TGTGCCAGCGTGGACAGGGGGCCCCACGAGCAGTACTTC.

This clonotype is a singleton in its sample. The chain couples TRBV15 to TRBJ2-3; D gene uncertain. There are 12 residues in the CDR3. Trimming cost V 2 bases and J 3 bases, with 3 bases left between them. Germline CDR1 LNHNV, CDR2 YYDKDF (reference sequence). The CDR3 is CATSRQTDTQYF. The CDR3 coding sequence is TGTGCCACCAGCAGACAGACAGATACGCAGTATTTT.

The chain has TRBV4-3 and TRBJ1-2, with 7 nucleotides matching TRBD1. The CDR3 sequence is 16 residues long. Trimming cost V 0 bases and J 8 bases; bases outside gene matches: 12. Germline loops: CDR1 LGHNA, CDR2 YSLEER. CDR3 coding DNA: TGCGCCAGCAGCCAAGATCGAGTGTGGGCAGGGGGAGGCTACACCTTC. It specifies CASSQDRVWAGGGYTF.

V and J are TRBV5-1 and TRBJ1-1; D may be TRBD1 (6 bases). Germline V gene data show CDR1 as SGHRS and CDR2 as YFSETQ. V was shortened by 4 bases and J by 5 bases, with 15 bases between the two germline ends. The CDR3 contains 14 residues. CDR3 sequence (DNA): TGCGCCAGCAGCGAACCCTGGGGGCGGACTGAAGCTTTCTTT. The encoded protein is CASSEPWGRTEAFF.

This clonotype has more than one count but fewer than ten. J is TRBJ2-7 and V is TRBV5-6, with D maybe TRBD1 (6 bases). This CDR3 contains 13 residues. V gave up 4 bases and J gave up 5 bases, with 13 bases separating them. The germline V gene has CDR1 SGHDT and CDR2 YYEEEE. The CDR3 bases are TGTGCCAGCAGCGACAGGTTGCGGGACGAGCAGTACGTC. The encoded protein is CASSDRLRDEQYV.

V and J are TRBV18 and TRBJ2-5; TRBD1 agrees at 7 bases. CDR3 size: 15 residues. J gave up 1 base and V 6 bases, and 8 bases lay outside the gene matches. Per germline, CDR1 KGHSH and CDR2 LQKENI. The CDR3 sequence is CASSPRGTAQETQYF. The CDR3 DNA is TGTGCCAGCTCTCCGAGAGGGACAGCCCAAGAGACCCAGTACTTC. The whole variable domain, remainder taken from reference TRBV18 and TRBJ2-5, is NAGVMQNPRHLVRRRGQEARLRCSPMKGHSHVYWYRQLPEEGLKFMVYLQKENIIDESGMPKERFSAEFPKEGPSILRIQQVVRGDSAAYFCASSPRGTAQETQYFGPGTRLLVL.

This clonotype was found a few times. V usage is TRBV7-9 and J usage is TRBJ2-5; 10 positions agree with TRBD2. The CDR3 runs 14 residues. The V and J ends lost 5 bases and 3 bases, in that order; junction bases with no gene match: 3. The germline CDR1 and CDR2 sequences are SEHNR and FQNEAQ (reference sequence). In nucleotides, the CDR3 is TGTGCCAGCAGCCGAGCGGGGGGGGAAGAGACCCAGTACTTC. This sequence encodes CASSRAGGEETQYF.

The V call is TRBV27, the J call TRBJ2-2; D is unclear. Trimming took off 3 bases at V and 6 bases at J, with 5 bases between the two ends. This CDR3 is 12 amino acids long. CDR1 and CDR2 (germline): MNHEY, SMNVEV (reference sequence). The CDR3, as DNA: TGTGCCAGCAGTTTTGAGGCCGGGGAGCTGTTTTTT. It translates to CASSFEAGELFF.

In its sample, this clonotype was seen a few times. CDR3 sequence (DNA): TGTGCCTGGAACGTACAGGGAACCTCACCCCTCCACTTT. This gives the protein CAWNVQGTSPLHF. This sequence joins TRBV30 and TRBJ1-6; a weak D match, TRBD1 (6 bases). Per germline, CDR1 GTSNPN and CDR2 SVGIG (reference sequence). The CDR3 consists of 13 residues. With 4 bases removed from V and 10 bases from J, the gap between germline ends came to 14 bases.

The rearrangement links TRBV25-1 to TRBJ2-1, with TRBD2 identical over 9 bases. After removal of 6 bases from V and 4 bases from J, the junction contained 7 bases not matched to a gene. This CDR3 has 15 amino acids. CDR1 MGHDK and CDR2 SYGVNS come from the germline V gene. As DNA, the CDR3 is TGTGCCAGCAGAGAAGCGGGGGGTTGGTACAATGAGCAGTTCTTC. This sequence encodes CASREAGGWYNEQFF.